Listed here are 26 T cell receptor beta chains from one sample, sequenced in a study of shared clonotypes between healthy human individuals. The protocol was immunoSEQ multiplex PCR, while the TCRdb copy is restricted to in-frame clones and leaves out a portion. The sample yields more than 2 million clones, 90% to 97% seen once. Material for sequencing was naive CD4+ T cells sorted from blood. Stated subset: CD45RA+ positively selected. Receptors originate from a man younger than 35 in good health.

This sequence joins TRBV10-1 and TRBJ2-3; D not certain. The germline CDR1 and CDR2 sequences are WNHNN and SYGVQD (reference sequence). The CDR3 covers 13 residues. With 3 bases removed from V and 2 bases from J, the gap between germline ends came to 6 bases. DNA for the CDR3: TGCGCCAGCAGTGATACAGCCACAGATACGCAGTATTTT. This gives the protein CASSDTATDTQYF.

In the case of this clone: The same CDR3 also results from other DNA sequences found in this sample. This chain connects TRBV19 to TRBJ1-5; 9 nucleotides line up with TRBD1. This CDR3 has 15 residues. Germline CDR1 reads LNHDA; CDR2 reads SQIVND (reference sequence). V gave up 1 base and J gave up 7 bases; unmatched junction bases: 5. The CDR3 DNA reads TGTGCCAGTAGTATAGGGACAGGGGTGCGGCAGCCCCAGCATTTT. Translated, it gives CASSIGTGVRQPQHF.

The chain couples TRBV6-1 to TRBJ2-2; D might be TRBD2 (5 bases). There are 15 residues in the CDR3. Trimming left V 2 bases short and J 5 bases short, with 12 bases between. CDR1 MNHNS and CDR2 SASEGT come from the germline V gene. CDR3 loop: CASSELGGLTGELFF. DNA for the CDR3: TGTGCCAGCAGTGAACTGGGCGGGTTGACCGGGGAGCTGTTTTTT.

The CDR3 DNA reads TGTGCCAGCAGCTTATTGGGACAGTTCACCGGGGAGCTGTTTTTT. Residues: CASSLLGQFTGELFF. This chain links TRBV11-2 with TRBJ2-2; 7 bases map to TRBD1. Germline V gene data show CDR1 as SGHAT and CDR2 as FQNNGV. The trim removed 2 bases at V and 4 bases at J, leaving 4 bases unmatched. CDR3 length: 15 residues.

The CDR3 is CASSLDGTANSPLHF. The CDR3 DNA reads TGTGCCAGCAGCTTAGACGGGACAGCCAATTCACCCCTCCACTTT. The gene calls are TRBV7-9 and TRBJ1-6; 7 nucleotides align to TRBD1. The length of the CDR3 is 15 residues. The junction had 4 bases not matched to a gene; V was cut back by 1 base and J by 7 bases. Germline V gene data show CDR1 as SEHNR and CDR2 as FQNEAQ (reference sequence).

For the CDR3, the DNA is TGTGCCAGCAGTCGCTCAGGGGCCCCCCAAGAGACCCAGTACTTC. Translating gives CASSRSGAPQETQYF. The V and J genes are TRBV2 and TRBJ2-5, with D perhaps matching TRBD1 (6 bases). The CDR3 length is 15 residues. Trimming removed 5 bases from V and 1 base from J, with 14 bases in between. Germline CDR1 is SNHLY and CDR2 is FYNNEI.

The genes are TRBV11-3 and TRBJ2-3, with D possibly being TRBD1 or TRBD2 (5 bases each). V was pared by 3 bases and J by 6 bases, with 19 bases between. Germline CDR1 is SGHNT and CDR2 is YENEEA. CDR3 length: 16 residues. The DNA of the CDR3 is TGTGCCAGCAGCTTTGGGGGAGTTTCCGTCAGCGATACGCAGTATTTT. This gives the protein CASSFGGVSVSDTQYF.

This clone was seen once. The chain carries TRBV2 and TRBJ1-4; 8 bases are shared with TRBD1. The CDR3 loop spans 14 amino acids. From germline, CDR1 is SNHLY and CDR2 FYNNEI. Unmatched junction bases numbered 7, after V lost 7 bases and J lost 6 bases. The CDR3, as DNA: TGTGCCAGCATGAGGACAGGGAGGGATGAAAAACTGTTTTTT. Encoded protein: CASMRTGRDEKLFF.

The chain employs TRBV29-1 and TRBJ2-5; 8 nucleotides agree with TRBD2. The junction had 7 bases not matched to a gene; V was cut back by 6 bases and J by 7 bases. Germline V CDR1 and CDR2: SQVTM, ANQGSEA. This CDR3 comprises 12 residues. CDR3 in amino acids: CSVAGASGTQYF. The CDR3, as DNA: TGCAGCGTAGCGGGGGCGAGTGGGACCCAGTACTTC.

The rearrangement uses TRBV9 and TRBJ2-5; 7 bases line up with TRBD1. The J segment lost 1 base and the V segment lost 0 bases, leaving 6 bases of the junction unmatched. This CDR3 spans 16 amino acids. The V gene's germline CDR1 is SGDLS and CDR2 YYNGEE. DNA of the CDR3: TGTGCCAGCAGCGTAGGAGGGACAGCACCCCAAGAGACCCAGTACTTC. It codes for CASSVGGTAPQETQYF.

This chain links TRBV11-2 with TRBJ2-3, with 8 bases matching TRBD1. CDR3 length: 15 amino acids. Germline-derived CDR1 and CDR2 are SGHAT and FQNNGV. J gave up 2 bases and V 5 bases, and 6 bases lay outside the gene matches. CDR3 loop: CASSPRQGNTDTQYF. In DNA form, the CDR3 reads TGTGCCAGCAGCCCCCGACAGGGGAACACAGATACGCAGTATTTT.

V gene TRBV6-5 combines with J gene TRBJ1-1, with no clear D. The CDR3 has 14 amino acids. Trimming removed 5 bases at V and 4 bases at J, with 14 bases between. Germline CDR1 reads MNHEY; CDR2 reads SVGAGI. CDR3 DNA sequence: TGTGCCAGCAGTGGCGGTGGATCCGGCACTGAAGCTTTCTTT. This sequence encodes CASSGGGSGTEAFF.

The chain links TRBV5-6 to TRBJ2-7, with D perhaps TRBD1 (7 bases). V was clipped by 4 bases and J by 5 bases, with 16 bases between them. From germline, CDR1 is SGHDT and CDR2 YYEEEE. This CDR3 is built from 14 residues. CDR3 DNA: TGTGCCAGCAGCCATAAGGAGGGGGCTAACGAGCAGTACTTC. Its protein is CASSHKEGANEQYF.

The chain couples TRBV5-1 to TRBJ2-5; 10 bases align to TRBD2. Germline-derived CDR1 and CDR2 are SGHRS and YFSETQ. The junction had 8 bases not matched to a gene; V was cut back by 6 bases and J by 3 bases. The CDR3 has 15 residues. This CDR3 is CASMASGGAEETQYF. CDR3 bases: TGCGCCAGCATGGCGAGCGGGGGGGCAGAAGAGACCCAGTACTTC. Combining the CDR3 with reference TRBV5-1 and TRBJ2-5 gives the whole variable domain KAGVTQTPRYLIKTRGQQVTLSCSPISGHRSVSWYQQTPGQGLQFLFEYFSETQRNKGNFPGRFSGRQFSNSRSEMNVSTLELGDSALYLCASMASGGAEETQYFGPGTRLLVL.

This sequence joins TRBV5-6 and TRBJ2-7; the D call may be TRBD1 or TRBD2 (5 bases each). Looked up from germline, CDR1 is SGHDT and CDR2 is YYEEEE. The CDR3 is made up of 14 amino acids. Trimming stripped 3 bases from V and 4 bases from J, with 14 bases between. In DNA form, the CDR3 reads TGTGCCAGCAGCTGGGCCCGGGGCCGATACGAGCAGTACTTC. This encodes CASSWARGRYEQYF.

The V and J genes are TRBV7-9 and TRBJ2-5; TRBD2 matches 7 bases. The trim removed 1 base at V and 6 bases at J, leaving 8 bases unmatched. There are 15 residues in the CDR3. CDR1 and CDR2 from the germline V gene are SEHNR and FQNEAQ (reference sequence). The CDR3 bases are TGTGCCAGCAGCTTAGGTCTGGCGGGAGTGCAGACCCAGTACTTC. It specifies CASSLGLAGVQTQYF.

This rearrangement joins TRBV7-9 to TRBJ1-2; no reliable D call. Germline values: CDR1 SEHNR, CDR2 FQNEAQ (reference sequence). CDR3 length equals 14 residues. Deletions cut 3 bases from V and 7 bases from J, with 15 bases between. For the CDR3, the DNA is TGTGCCAGCAGCTTGACAATGGGGTTCGTTGGCTACACCTTC. It translates to CASSLTMGFVGYTF.

The genes are TRBV28 and TRBJ2-2; maybe TRBD2 (7 bases). This CDR3 comprises 15 residues. The germline gives CDR1 MDHEN, CDR2 SYDVKM. V lost 7 bases to trimming and J lost 6 bases, with 18 bases between them. The CDR3 DNA reads as TGTGCCAGCAATGGCGGGGGCCTGATCGCCGGGGAGCTGTTTTTT. This encodes CASNGGGLIAGELFF.

The chain couples TRBV5-4 to TRBJ2-7; D uncertain. V was pared by 4 bases and J by 4 bases, with 18 bases between. The germline V gene has CDR1 SGHNT and CDR2 YYREEE (reference sequence). The CDR3 contains 15 residues. Written as DNA, the CDR3 is TGTGCCAGCAGCCTCCCGACCCTGGGCGATTACGAGCAGTACTTC. Translation: CASSLPTLGDYEQYF.

The CDR3 loop reads CASSPGPRETQYF. The CDR3 coding sequence is TGTGCCAGCAGCCCCGGACCCCGGGAGACCCAGTACTTC. The rearrangement uses TRBV9 and TRBJ2-5; D unresolved. The CDR3 length is 13 residues. The V gene lost 4 bases and the J gene lost 5 bases, with 12 bases spanning the gap. Germline loops: CDR1 SGDLS, CDR2 YYNGEE.

To note about this clone: This CDR3 is also generated by other DNA sequences in the sample. The chain couples TRBV2 to TRBJ2-7; a possible D gene is TRBD2 (5 bases). There are 11 residues in the CDR3. The ends were cut back, 6 bases at V and 3 bases at J, with 6 bases in the middle. Germline-derived CDR1 and CDR2 are SNHLY and FYNNEI. This chain's CDR3 is CASRLGYEQYF. CDR3 nucleotide sequence: TGTGCCAGCAGACTAGGCTACGAGCAGTACTTC.

The chain uses TRBV11-2 and TRBJ2-7; no clear D. V lost 4 bases and J lost 6, with 16 bases in between. This CDR3 is built from 14 residues. CDR1 is SGHAT and CDR2 is FQNNGV in the germline V gene. This CDR3 is CASSSPRKGPEQYF. DNA of the CDR3: TGTGCCAGCAGCTCGCCCCGGAAAGGCCCCGAGCAGTACTTC.

The chain links TRBV11-2 to TRBJ1-4; D possibly corresponds to TRBD1 (5 bases). The V gene lost 5 bases and the J gene lost 8 bases, with 18 bases spanning the gap. The CDR3 runs 15 residues. Germline V gene data show CDR1 as SGHAT and CDR2 as FQNNGV. As DNA, the CDR3 is TGTGCCAGCAGCAAGCCTATCCCCAGGGAGGAAAAACTGTTTTTT. Translated: CASSKPIPREEKLFF. The complete variable domain, with remaining parts taken from reference TRBV11-2 and TRBJ1-4, reads EAGVAQSPRYKIIEKRQSVAFWCNPISGHATLYWYQQILGQGPKLLIQFQNNGVVDDSQLPKDRFSAERLKGVDSTLKIQPAKLEDSAVYLCASSKPIPREEKLFFGSGTQLSVL.

This clone was recorded only once. The genes are TRBV7-2 and TRBJ2-7; D may be TRBD2 (6 bases). The CDR3 runs 18 residues. Trimming took 4 bases from V and 2 from J, leaving 24 bases between them. The germline V gene has CDR1 SGHTA and CDR2 FQGNSA. The CDR3, as DNA: TGTGCCAGCAGCTCGCCTCCGGGAGTAGCGCGAGGTACCTACGAGCAGTACTTC. It translates to CASSSPPGVARGTYEQYF.

The chain links TRBV9 to TRBJ2-2; 10 bases line up with TRBD1. Unmatched junction bases numbered 3, after V lost 0 bases and J lost 7 bases. Per the germline V gene, CDR1 is SGDLS and CDR2 is YYNGEE. CDR3 size: 15 residues. CDR3 nucleotides: TGTGCCAGCAGCGTAGTGACAGGGGGCTTCGGGGAGCTGTTTTTT. The encoded protein is CASSVVTGGFGELFF.

CDR3 sequence reads: CASSYMGSLNYEQYF. In DNA, the CDR3 is TGTGCCAGCAGTTACATGGGGTCGCTAAATTACGAGCAGTACTTC. This rearrangement joins TRBV6-5 to TRBJ2-7; D is undetermined. This CDR3 is 15 amino acids long. V was pared by 2 bases and J by 4 bases, with 15 bases between. Germline assignment: CDR1 MNHEY and CDR2 SVGAGI.